These 3 T cell receptor beta chains were all obtained from the same sample, sequenced in a study of a mutant IDH1 vaccine in newly diagnosed glioma. Time point meaning: baseline, week 1 (first vaccination visit). Treatment here: pre-vaccination baseline after standard-of-care therapy. Clones were read by immunoSEQ multiplex PCR, and TCRdb kept only the in-frame ones, dropping some. In the table there are approximately 36,000 clones, approximately 78% of which are singletons. The sample consisted of PBMCs, taken from a glioma patient treated with radiotherapy, temozolomide or both. Every receptor here comes from a man between 40 and 49 years old with glioma. Some clones in this sample may be carry-over from other donors' samples.

This clone is large (0.1 to 1%). This chain links TRBV27 with TRBJ1-2; D is unresolved. CDR3 size: 15 residues. Looked up from germline, CDR1 is MNHEY and CDR2 is SMNVEV (reference sequence). V shed 5 bases and J shed 8 bases, with 21 bases lying between them. This CDR3 is CASSPSALLALGYTF. CDR3 DNA: TGTGCCAGCAGTCCGTCGGCACTGCTCGCATTAGGCTACACCTTC.

This clone was counted a few times. The chain couples TRBV6-5 to TRBJ2-5; no clear D gene. Germline V lookup: CDR1 MNHEY, CDR2 SVGAGI. The V end lost 8 bases, the J end lost 2 bases, and 15 bases lay between the germline ends. The CDR3 length is 14 residues. Written as DNA, the CDR3 is TGTGCCAGCGGGGTACGGGCCACTCAAGAGACCCAGTACTTC. Its translation: CASGVRATQETQYF.

J is TRBJ2-3 and V is TRBV4-2; TRBD2 matches at 12 bases. The germline V gene has CDR1 LGHNA and CDR2 YNFKEQ. The CDR3 totals 16 residues. V was pared by 1 base and J by 4 bases, with 3 bases of the junction left unmatched. CDR3 in amino acids: CASSQGSSGGADTQYF. As DNA, the CDR3 is TGTGCCAGCAGCCAAGGTTCTAGCGGGGGGGCAGATACGCAGTATTTT.